The 31 T cell receptor beta chains in this list originate from one sample, sequenced in a study of graft-versus-host responses after intestinal transplantation. Their antigens remain unidentified. The method was immunoSEQ multiplex PCR; TCRdb's version includes in-frame clones alone and lacks a portion of them. The sample has under 45,000 clones; roughly 95% are singletons. The source material was unstimulated CD4+ T cells sorted from spleen or lymph node cells, sampled before transplant. The receptors derive from a human donor who was the organ donor for an intestinal transplant.

The chain links TRBV10-3 to TRBJ2-5; D may be TRBD1 or TRBD2 (5 bases each). CDR3 length: 13 residues. V was shortened by 7 bases and J by 1 base, with 10 bases between the two germline ends. Germline V gene lookup returns CDR1 ENHRY and CDR2 SYGVKD. The CDR3 here is CAITRGPQETQYF. CDR3 sequence (DNA): TGTGCCATCACCCGGGGCCCCCAAGAGACCCAGTACTTC.

The chain carries TRBV5-1 and TRBJ1-2; D possibly corresponds to TRBD1 (5 bases). The V gene lost 1 base and the J gene lost 6 bases, with 10 bases spanning the gap. The CDR3 covers 13 residues. Germline CDR1 and CDR2: SGHRS and YFSETQ. CDR3 residues: CASSLSPGHGYTF. CDR3 DNA: TGCGCCAGCAGCTTGTCCCCGGGGCATGGCTACACCTTC.

A note on this clone: Mismatch with germline at one junction end may stem from a read error. V and J are TRBV7-3 and TRBJ2-3; D not certain. There are 14 residues in the CDR3. Germline lookup yields CDR1 SGHTA and CDR2 FQGTGA. The CDR3 DNA reads TGTGCCAGCAGCTTAGCCCCCCCGGGCTCCCCCATCCATTTT. This sequence encodes CASSLAPPGSPIHF. The complete variable domain, with remaining parts taken from reference TRBV7-3 and TRBJ2-3, reads GAGVSQTPSNKVTEKGKYVELRCDPISGHTALYWYRQSLGQGPEFLIYFQGTGAADDSGLPNDRFFAVRPEGSVSTLKIQRTERGDSAVYLCASSLAPPGSPIHFGPGTRLTVL.

This chain links TRBV19 with TRBJ1-5; D remains ambiguous. From germline, CDR1 is LNHDA and CDR2 SQIVND (reference sequence). The CDR3 spans 14 residues. V dropped 2 bases and J dropped 1 base, with 6 bases sitting between them. The CDR3 nucleotides are TGTGCCAGTAGTATAAGCTGGAGCAATCAGCCCCAGCATTTT. The encoded protein is CASSISWSNQPQHF.

This chain's CDR3 is CASSDPGGLSYEQYF. The CDR3 DNA reads as TGTGCCAGCAGTGACCCGGGGGGGCTCTCCTACGAGCAGTACTTC. V usage is TRBV6-4 and J usage is TRBJ2-7; 8 positions match TRBD2. CDR3 size: 15 residues. The V gene's germline CDR1 is MRHNA and CDR2 SNTAGT. After removal of 2 bases from V and 0 bases from J, the junction contained 3 bases not matched to a gene.

The chain joins TRBV16 to TRBJ2-2, with a tentative D call TRBD2 (5 bases). Trimming stripped 2 bases from V and 3 bases from J, with 10 bases between. Germline V gene data show CDR1 as KGHSY and CDR2 as FQNENV. This CDR3 comprises 15 residues. The CDR3 region has the DNA TGTGCCAGCAGCCAACTGCGGGTCGACACCGGGGAGCTGTTTTTT. This encodes CASSQLRVDTGELFF.

This clone was seen more than once but under ten times. This chain joins TRBV6-1 and TRBJ2-7; 10 bases line up with TRBD1. Trimming cost V 2 bases and J 10 bases; bases outside gene matches: 11. This CDR3 comprises 15 residues. In germline, CDR1 is MNHNS, CDR2 SASEGT. CDR3 DNA sequence: TGTGCCAGCAGTGAAAGGGGGACAGGGGTCGGGCTACAGTACTTC. Translated, it gives CASSERGTGVGLQYF.

This clone was detected only a few times. V gene TRBV6-1 combines with J gene TRBJ1-1, with 7 bases lining up with TRBD1. The CDR3 runs 14 residues. The germline V gene has CDR1 MNHNS and CDR2 SASEGT. With 6 bases clipped from V and 5 bases from J, the junction kept 9 bases outside the gene matches. In DNA, the CDR3 is TGTGCCAGCAGGAGACAGGGTATACGGACTGAAGCTTTCTTT. Protein sequence: CASRRQGIRTEAFF.

The J gene is TRBJ1-5, the V gene TRBV6-5; 10 nucleotides agree with TRBD1. Losses at the gene ends were 5 bases for V and 6 bases for J; bases not matched to a gene: 4. Germline V lookup: CDR1 MNHEY, CDR2 SVGAGI. The CDR3 covers 14 residues. The CDR3 DNA follows: TGTGCCAGCAGTCCAGACAGGGGGCTTCAGCCCCAGCATTTT. Amino acids: CASSPDRGLQPQHF.

There are a few counts of this clone. The chain uses TRBV4-3 and TRBJ1-6; no firm D call. Germline V gene lookup returns CDR1 LGHNA and CDR2 YSLEER. The CDR3 is made up of 12 amino acids. The V end lost 0 bases, the J end lost 14 bases, and 8 bases lay between the germline ends. The DNA of the CDR3 is TGCGCCAGCAGCCAAGAGTCCGGGACCCTCCACTTT. Translated: CASSQESGTLHF.

The V call is TRBV5-1, the J call TRBJ1-1; D is possibly TRBD1 (5 bases). Germline V lookup: CDR1 SGHRS, CDR2 YFSETQ. This CDR3 contains 15 residues. V gave up 2 bases and J gave up 6 bases, with 17 bases separating them. CDR3 sequence reads: CASSLPGRPRSEAFF. The DNA of the CDR3 is TGCGCCAGCAGCTTACCGGGACGTCCGAGATCTGAAGCTTTCTTT. The full variable domain, completed using reference TRBV5-1 and TRBJ1-1, is KAGVTQTPRYLIKTRGQQVTLSCSPISGHRSVSWYQQTPGQGLQFLFEYFSETQRNKGNFPGRFSGRQFSNSRSEMNVSTLELGDSALYLCASSLPGRPRSEAFFGQGTRLTVV.

The chain recombines TRBV5-1 with TRBJ1-2, with D perhaps matching TRBD1 (5 bases). The CDR3 length is 13 residues. Trimming left V 0 bases short and J 4 bases short, with 7 bases between. CDR1 and CDR2 from the germline V gene are SGHRS and YFSETQ. The CDR3 DNA follows: TGCGCCAGCAGCTTGGGAGACAGCTATGGCTACACCTTC. It translates to CASSLGDSYGYTF.

The rearrangement uses TRBV27 and TRBJ1-2, with 8 bases aligning to TRBD1. Per the germline V gene, CDR1 is MNHEY and CDR2 is SMNVEV (reference sequence). The trim removed 3 bases at V and 2 bases at J, leaving 14 bases unmatched. This CDR3 has 18 amino acids. This CDR3 is CASSLYGVAAGGNYGYTF. The CDR3 coding sequence is TGTGCCAGCAGTTTGTATGGGGTAGCCGCAGGGGGCAACTATGGCTACACCTTC.

The rearrangement joins TRBV27 to TRBJ1-2; D may be TRBD1 (6 bases). V was cut by 6 bases and J by 6 bases, with 14 bases left in between. Looked up from germline, CDR1 is MNHEY and CDR2 is SMNVEV (reference sequence). The CDR3 loop spans 13 amino acids. The CDR3, as DNA: TGTGCCAGCAGCCCCCGCCAGGGGAATGGCTACACCTTC. Protein sequence: CASSPRQGNGYTF.

The chain combines TRBV19 with TRBJ2-5, with 7 positions matching TRBD2. The CDR3 spans 17 residues. In germline, CDR1 is LNHDA, CDR2 SQIVND (reference sequence). The trim removed 6 bases at V and 0 bases at J, leaving 13 bases unmatched. In DNA form, the CDR3 reads TGTGCCAGTAGCCGATTGGGCGGGGGAGCGAACCAAGAGACCCAGTACTTC. Translation gives CASSRLGGGANQETQYF. Drawing the rest from reference TRBV19 and TRBJ2-5, the complete variable domain is DGGITQSPKYLFRKEGQNVTLSCEQNLNHDAMYWYRQDPGQGLRLIYYSQIVNDFQKGDIAEGYSVSREKKESFPLTVTSAQKNPTAFYLCASSRLGGGANQETQYFGPGTRLLVL.

J is TRBJ2-3 and V is TRBV6-6, with D maybe TRBD2 (5 bases). CDR3 size: 13 residues. Trimming cost V 6 bases and J 0 bases, with 7 bases left between them. The germline V gene has CDR1 MNHNY and CDR2 SVGAGI (reference sequence). The CDR3 DNA sequence: TGTGCCAGCAGATGGACTAGCACAGATACGCAGTATTTT. The encoded protein is CASRWTSTDTQYF.

This clone showed up just a few times. The chain joins TRBV7-9 to TRBJ2-7, with D uncertain. V gave up 5 bases and J gave up 0 bases, with 5 bases separating them. Germline V CDR1 and CDR2: SEHNR, FQNEAQ (reference sequence). The CDR3 spans 12 residues. CDR3 protein: CASSPSSYEQYF. The DNA for the CDR3 is TGTGCCAGCAGCCCAAGCTCCTACGAGCAGTACTTC.

The chain employs TRBV2 and TRBJ2-5; 9 nucleotides line up with TRBD1. Germline V gives CDR1 SNHLY, CDR2 FYNNEI. The CDR3 covers 16 residues. V lost 6 bases and J lost 5; bases outside the gene matches: 13. In DNA form, the CDR3 reads TGTGCCAGCAGCCATTGGGACAGGGAGGGTTGGGAGACCCAGTACTTC. Translating gives CASSHWDREGWETQYF.

The rearrangement links TRBV27 to TRBJ1-1; 7 nucleotides line up with TRBD1. Germline loops: CDR1 MNHEY, CDR2 SMNVEV (reference sequence). The CDR3 is 14 residues long. V shed 6 bases, J shed 4 bases, and the junction held 8 bases outside the gene matches. CDR3 DNA: TGTGCCAGCAGCCGAACAGGGGAGAGCACTGAAGCTTTCTTT. It encodes CASSRTGESTEAFF.

The chain joins TRBV7-3 to TRBJ1-1; D remains unclear. V lost 7 bases, J lost 3 bases, and 15 bases lay in between. This CDR3 has 14 amino acids. CDR1 is SGHTA, CDR2 FQGTGA, per germline. CDR3 in DNA: TGTGCCAGCACCCGGGTGCGGGATTACACTGAAGCTTTCTTT. It translates to CASTRVRDYTEAFF.

The rearrangement uses TRBV9 and TRBJ1-5; no reliable D call. Looked up from germline, CDR1 is SGDLS and CDR2 is YYNGEE. The V and J ends lost 0 bases and 0 bases respectively, with 7 bases between them. The CDR3 totals 15 residues. The CDR3 loop reads CASSVDGSSNQPQHF. The CDR3 region has the DNA TGTGCCAGCAGCGTAGACGGCAGTAGCAATCAGCCCCAGCATTTT. Full variable domain (remainder filled in from reference TRBV9 and TRBJ1-5): DSGVTQTPKHLITATGQRVTLRCSPRSGDLSVYWYQQSLDQGLQFLIQYYNGEERAKGNILERFSAQQFPDLHSELNLSSLELGDSALYFCASSVDGSSNQPQHFGDGTRLSIL.

This chain uses TRBV11-1 with TRBJ2-7; possibly TRBD2 for D (6 bases). The CDR3 consists of 14 residues. Trimming left V 3 bases short and J 1 base short, with 10 bases between. Germline CDR1 is SGHAT and CDR2 is FQDESV (reference sequence). CDR3 bases: TGTGCCAGCAGCTTGGCGGGGAGGTCCTACGAGCAGTACTTC. Translated, it gives CASSLAGRSYEQYF.

The chain recombines TRBV28 with TRBJ2-3; 15 bases match TRBD2. V trimming: 5 bases; J trimming: 0 bases; junction bases outside the gene matches: 6. Germline V CDR1 and CDR2: MDHEN, SYDVKM. The CDR3 runs 18 residues. The chain's CDR3 is CASSAGTSGGTSTDTQYF. In nucleotides, the CDR3 is TGTGCCAGCAGTGCCGGGACTAGCGGGGGGACTAGCACAGATACGCAGTATTTT.

V gene TRBV11-2 combines with J gene TRBJ2-1; no reliable D call. This CDR3 contains 13 residues. Between the trimmed V and J ends, which lost 4 bases and 10 bases, there was a span of 14 bases. CDR1 SGHAT and CDR2 FQNNGV come from the germline V gene. The CDR3 nucleotides are TGTGCCAGCAGCTCCAAAGGGTTGGGCGAGCAGTTCTTC. It yields the protein CASSSKGLGEQFF.

V gene TRBV5-6 combines with J gene TRBJ2-7; D is ambiguous. The CDR3 covers 12 residues. Germline V gives CDR1 SGHDT, CDR2 YYEEEE. V was clipped by 3 bases and J by 0 bases, with 4 bases between them. CDR3 protein: CASSSSSYEQYF. CDR3 nucleotide sequence: TGTGCCAGCAGCTCGAGCTCCTACGAGCAGTACTTC.

J is TRBJ2-1 and V is TRBV27, with D perhaps TRBD2 (5 bases). Germline CDR1 reads MNHEY; CDR2 reads SMNVEV (reference sequence). This CDR3 contains 14 residues. The germline V and J ends were trimmed by 5 bases and 5 bases, with 13 bases remaining between them. The CDR3 nucleotides are TGTGCCAGCAGTCCGTCGAGAGGGAACAATGAGCAGTTCTTC. It is translated as CASSPSRGNNEQFF.

The CDR3 DNA sequence: TGTGCCAGCAGCGGACACCGGGACAGCAAAAACATTCAGTACTTC. It encodes CASSGHRDSKNIQYF. The chain carries TRBV7-9 and TRBJ2-4; 7 nucleotides agree with TRBD1. Unmatched junction bases numbered 7, after V lost 5 bases and J lost 3 bases. The CDR3 runs to 15 residues. The germline CDR1 and CDR2 sequences are SEHNR and FQNEAQ (reference sequence).

This clone was detected only once. The rearrangement links TRBV2 to TRBJ1-1; D not certain. Trimming took off 7 bases at V and 3 bases at J, with 12 bases between the two ends. Per germline, CDR1 SNHLY and CDR2 FYNNEI. The CDR3 extends over 13 amino acids. The CDR3 region has the DNA TGTGCCAGCAACCCCCGACGGGACACTGAAGCTTTCTTT. Its translation is CASNPRRDTEAFF.

This chain joins TRBV28 and TRBJ1-2, with 7 bases that match TRBD1. This CDR3 has 16 amino acids. Per germline, CDR1 MDHEN and CDR2 SYDVKM. V shed 0 bases, J shed 6 bases, and the junction held 10 bases outside the gene matches. DNA of the CDR3: TGTGCCAGCAGTTTATGGGCTGACAGGGCCCGGGATGGCTACACCTTC. Translating it yields CASSLWADRARDGYTF.

The chain carries TRBV5-1 and TRBJ1-1, with D perhaps matching TRBD1 (5 bases). Germline V gene sequence: CDR1 SGHRS, CDR2 YFSETQ. This CDR3 comprises 15 residues. Trimming cost V 1 base and J 5 bases, with 15 bases left between them. CDR3 sequence (DNA): TGCGCCAGCAGCTTGACAACCTCACGGGGGACTGAAGCTTTCTTT. Protein sequence: CASSLTTSRGTEAFF.

The CDR3 region is CASSSWTGKDQPQHF. The CDR3 bases are TGTGCCAGCAGCTCATGGACAGGGAAGGATCAGCCCCAGCATTTT. The chain is built from TRBV7-2 and TRBJ1-5; 8 nucleotides align to TRBD1. The CDR3 consists of 15 residues. Germline lookup yields CDR1 SGHTA and CDR2 FQGNSA. The V and J ends lost 4 bases and 5 bases, in that order; junction bases with no gene match: 7.